The following is a TCR beta chain sequence with its context. Trimming removed 5 bases from V and 2 bases from J; junction bases left unmatched: 9. The CDR3 is made up of 15 amino acids. The germline V gene encodes CDR1 SGDLS and CDR2 YYNGEE. The entry originates in a study of blood T cell repertoires in COVID-19. Overall study context: COVID-19 samples collected from the United States, Italy and Spain covered acute and convalescent phases. T cells, B-cell-depleted T cells, or PBMCs provided the cDNA or gDNA that served as material.

Authors' methods: Reference gene primers were amplified, and this amplification served to estimate nucleated cell counts. Sequencing used immunoSEQ multiplex PCR; TCRdb keeps in-frame clones, though not all of them. That table is the source of V, J and clone size, and D and trimming were worked out from the DNA. The profile covers a few hundred thousand clones, with about 86% appearing a single time and roughly 2.4% taken by the ten largest. The sequence was collected from a woman aged 55-75 years with acute or convalescent COVID-19. The sequenced material came from peripheral blood. V usage is TRBV9 and J usage is TRBJ2-7; 8 bases are a match to TRBD2. As DNA, the CDR3 is TGTGCCAGCAGTCCTACGCCGGGAGGGACCTACGAGCAGTACTTC. Translating gives CASSPTPGGTYEQYF.